What follows are 23 T cell receptor beta chains derived from one specimen sequenced in a study of spatial heterogeneity in lung cancer (dated by TCRdb to the late 2010s). Findings and caveats that apply to the study as a whole: A correlation was observed between the number of expanded intratumoral alpha and beta TCRs and the tumor nonsynonymous mutation count.

The method behind the library was 5' RACE. TCRdb lists the instrument as NextSeq 500. TCRdb trimmed the raw reads at Q25, called clones with MiXCR and kept productive beta chains. Under each unique CDR3 protein, matching rows form one entry showing the most common genes and DNA. This sample holds roughly 630 distinct CDR3 sequences; about an eighth were observed only once. The ten top clones hold more than 20% of the sample. Taken with the paper, the label for time point translates to: sample taken at primary tumor resection. Which antigens these TCRs recognize remains unknown. This material consisted of lung tumor tissue, taken at surgery. These receptors came from a female donor with early-stage non-small cell lung cancer.

About this clonotype: The library was designed around alpha chains, so this beta chain is a stray read whose abundance carries little weight. The genes are TRBV7-8 and TRBJ2-1; 12 bases fit TRBD2. With V trimmed by 5 bases and J by 9 bases, 23 bases remained unmatched. Germline V lookup: CDR1 SGHVS, CDR2 FQNEAQ. The CDR3 sequence is 20 residues long. The CDR3 DNA reads as TGTGCCAGCAGCAGAGAGCTCTTTCCCAGGACTAGCGGGATGCGGGGTGAGCAGTTCTTC. Encoded protein: CASSRELFPRTSGMRGEQFF.

Sample share makes this clonotype large (0.1 to 1%). This beta chain came through as a stray read in a library set up for alpha chains, and its size says little. The chain carries TRBV30 and TRBJ2-7; TRBD1 or TRBD2 may be the D gene (6 bases each). This CDR3 comprises 14 residues. Germline CDR1 reads GTSNPN; CDR2 reads SVGIG (reference sequence). Trimming stripped 8 bases from V and 3 bases from J, with 20 bases between. The CDR3 sequence: CALERRGSLYEQYF. CDR3 in DNA: TGTGCCCTCGAAAGGAGGGGGAGCCTCTACGAGCAGTACTTC. The whole variable domain, filled in from reference TRBV30 and TRBJ2-7, reads SQTIHQWPATLVQPVGSPLSLECTVEGTSNPNLYWYRQAAGRGLQLLFYSVGIGQISSEVPQNLSASRPQDRQFILSSKKLLLSDSGFYLCALERRGSLYEQYFGPGTRLTVT.

By its share, this clonotype is large. This beta chain came through as a stray read in a library set up for alpha chains, and its size says little. The chain combines TRBV7-2 with TRBJ2-7; 9 nucleotides line up with TRBD2. The V segment lost 5 bases and the J segment 3 bases; nucleotides outside the gene matches: 5. CDR3 length: 14 amino acids. Germline CDR1 reads SGHTA; CDR2 reads FQGNSA. In DNA, the CDR3 is TGTGCCAGCAGCCCTTTAGCGGGAGACTACGAGCAGTACTTC. Translating gives CASSPLAGDYEQYF.

This clonotype ranks as medium-sized. Since it is a stray read in a library aimed at alpha chains, this beta chain has a size that is not meaningful. J is TRBJ2-1 and V is TRBV10-3; 9 bases align to TRBD1. Germline trimming cut 4 bases from V and 8 bases from J; bases unmatched to any gene: 6. From germline, CDR1 is ENHRY and CDR2 SYGVKD. This CDR3 region has 14 residues. DNA of the CDR3: TGTGCCATCAGTGTCGGACAGGGGAGCGATGAGCAGTTCTTC. It is translated as CAISVGQGSDEQFF.

Points on this clonotype: In a library made to pick up alpha chains, this beta chain is a stray read with a size that means little. This chain connects TRBV18 to TRBJ1-5; D is perhaps TRBD1 (5 bases). Germline V gene data show CDR1 as KGHSH and CDR2 as LQKENI. CDR3 length equals 13 residues. Trimming stripped 4 bases from V and 6 bases from J, with 10 bases between. The CDR3: CASSQGTLQPQHF. The CDR3, as DNA: TGTGCCAGCTCACAAGGGACCCTTCAGCCCCAGCATTTT.

This clonotype is deemed large. This beta chain is an unintended read in a library built for alpha chains; its size means little. The chain couples TRBV24-1 to TRBJ2-3; a possible D gene is TRBD2 (5 bases). V gave up 4 bases and J gave up 1 base, with 5 bases separating them. CDR1 and CDR2 from the germline V gene are KGHDR and SFDVKD. This CDR3 has 13 residues. CDR3 sequence: CATSEAGTDTQYF. DNA for the CDR3: TGTGCCACCAGTGAAGCGGGCACAGATACGCAGTATTTT.

By sample fraction, this clonotype is medium-sized. Found in a library prepared for alpha chains, this beta chain is an off-target read, and its abundance has little meaning. This chain joins TRBV20-1 and TRBJ1-4; 7 bases agree with TRBD1. Trimming at V came to 6 bases and at J to 4 bases, leaving 8 bases not matched to a gene. This CDR3 spans 14 amino acids. The germline CDR1 and CDR2 sequences are DFQATT and SNEGSKA (reference sequence). The CDR3 region has the DNA TGCAGTGCAGGCCTAGGGGGCTTTAATGAAAAACTGTTTTTT. It translates to CSAGLGGFNEKLFF.

As for this clonotype: The library was prepared for alpha chains; this beta chain is a stray read, so its frequency means little. CDR3 loop: CASRPSGEKLFF. The CDR3 nucleotides are TGTGCCAGCAGGCCCTCGGGTGAAAAACTGTTTTTT. This chain joins TRBV6-6 and TRBJ1-4; D ambiguous. The CDR3 has 12 residues. With 6 bases removed from V and 7 bases from J, the gap between germline ends came to 9 bases. Germline V gives CDR1 MNHNY, CDR2 SVGAGI (reference sequence).

A few counts support this clonotype. The library was built for alpha chains, so this beta chain is an off-target read and its size means little. The chain joins TRBV9 to TRBJ2-1; TRBD2 matches at 11 bases. The trim removed 4 bases at V and 4 bases at J, leaving 4 bases unmatched. This CDR3 is built from 15 residues. Germline CDR1 is SGDLS and CDR2 is YYNGEE. CDR3 nucleotides: TGTGCCAGCAGCTCGCGGACTAGCGGGTACAATGAGCAGTTCTTC. It is translated as CASSSRTSGYNEQFF.

In this sample, this clonotype is medium-sized (0.01 to 0.1%). Within a library made for alpha chains, this beta chain is off target, and its count is uninformative. V gene TRBV20-1 combines with J gene TRBJ2-7; D gene uncertain. Germline V CDR1 and CDR2: DFQATT, SNEGSKA (reference sequence). The CDR3 length is 13 residues. The V end was cut by 0 bases, the J end by 3 bases, with 9 bases between. CDR3 protein: CSARDQGFYEQYF. DNA of the CDR3: TGCAGTGCTAGAGATCAAGGGTTCTACGAGCAGTACTTC.

This clonotype is judged medium-sized. A library made for alpha chains picked up this beta chain off target, so its size means little. CDR3 residues: CASSLVGTGETQYF. The CDR3 bases are TGTGCCAGCAGCTTGGTTGGGACAGGCGAGACCCAGTACTTC. V is TRBV5-6 and J is TRBJ2-5, with TRBD1 matching 8 bases. The V and J ends lost 0 bases and 5 bases, in that order; junction bases with no gene match: 3. Germline lookup yields CDR1 SGHDT and CDR2 YYEEEE. The CDR3 contains 14 residues.

To note about this clonotype: For a library built for alpha chains, this beta chain is a stray read; little rests on its size. The V call is TRBV19, the J call TRBJ1-5; perhaps TRBD1 as D (5 bases). Trimming shortened V by 6 bases and J by 1 base, and 10 bases separated the two germline ends. In germline, CDR1 is LNHDA, CDR2 SQIVND (reference sequence). This CDR3 is 14 amino acids long. The DNA of the CDR3 is TGTGCCAGTAGGGGGGGAGCGAGCAATCAGCCCCAGCATTTT. Translated, it gives CASRGGASNQPQHF.

By share, this clonotype ranks as large. The size of this beta chain means little, since it is a stray read in a library made for alpha chains. This chain links TRBV7-2 with TRBJ2-6, with D hard to call. The V gene's germline CDR1 is SGHTA and CDR2 FQGNSA. Trimming removed 1 base at V and 2 bases at J, with 3 bases between. The length of the CDR3 is 14 residues. This chain's CDR3 is CASSLEPGANVLTF. CDR3 DNA: TGTGCCAGCAGCTTAGAACCTGGGGCCAACGTCCTGACTTTC.

This clonotype qualifies as hyperexpanded. Since the library was made to target alpha chains, this beta chain is a stray read and its abundance is not meaningful. The chain couples TRBV7-9 to TRBJ2-7; D remains unclear. Germline CDR1 reads SEHNR; CDR2 reads FQNEAQ (reference sequence). The CDR3 has 14 amino acids. V was cut by 5 bases and J by 3 bases, with 14 bases left in between. The CDR3 here is CASSPFPAGYEQYF. In nucleotides, the CDR3 is TGTGCCAGCAGCCCATTTCCGGCTGGCTACGAGCAGTACTTC.

This clonotype is deemed medium-sized. This beta chain came through as a stray read in a library set up for alpha chains, and its size says little. This chain joins TRBV7-6 and TRBJ2-3, with TRBD2 as a possible D gene (6 bases). CDR3 length: 18 residues. CDR1 is SGHVS, CDR2 FNYEAQ, per germline. V lost 4 bases to trimming and J lost 3 bases, with 23 bases between them. CDR3 residues: CASSSGRGDYSGTDTQYF. CDR3 nucleotides: TGTGCCAGCAGCTCGGGGCGGGGCGACTACTCAGGGACAGATACGCAGTATTTT.

This clonotype is deemed medium-sized (0.01 to 0.1%). Within a library made for alpha chains, this beta chain is off target, and its count is uninformative. V usage is TRBV7-2 and J usage is TRBJ2-7; D gene unclear. This CDR3 is 12 amino acids long. Between the trimmed V and J ends, which lost 3 bases and 3 bases, there was a span of 6 bases. CDR1 is SGHTA and CDR2 is FQGNSA in the germline V gene. CDR3 region: CASSFPNYEQYF. The CDR3 DNA reads as TGTGCCAGCAGCTTCCCAAACTACGAGCAGTACTTC. The full variable domain, rest sourced from reference TRBV7-2 and TRBJ2-7, is GAGVSQSPSNKVTEKGKDVELRCDPISGHTALYWYRQSLGQGLEFLIYFQGNSAPDKSGLPSDRFSAERTGGSVSTLTIQRTQQEDSAVYLCASSFPNYEQYFGPGTRLTVT.

In this sample, this clonotype is medium-sized. This beta chain appears as a stray read in a library generated for alpha chains; its size is not informative. The chain links TRBV6-5 to TRBJ1-2, with 7 positions matching TRBD1. The CDR3 runs 13 residues. J was trimmed by 4 bases and V by 6 bases; bases with no gene match: 5. Looked up from germline, CDR1 is MNHEY and CDR2 is SVGAGI. CDR3 in amino acids: CASSPPGGYGYTF. The CDR3 region has the DNA TGTGCCAGCAGCCCCCCAGGGGGCTATGGCTACACCTTC.

Of note for this clonotype: This beta chain is an off-target read within a library intended for alpha chains, so its frequency means little. The V call is TRBV15, the J call TRBJ1-4, with no clear D. The germline V gene encodes CDR1 LNHNV and CDR2 YYDKDF (reference sequence). This CDR3 contains 16 residues. V gave up 2 bases and J gave up 0 bases, with 10 bases separating them. The CDR3, as DNA: TGTGCCACCAGCAGACAGTTACCAGCAACTAATGAAAAACTGTTTTTT. Its translation is CATSRQLPATNEKLFF.

To note about this clonotype: For a library built for alpha chains, this beta chain is a stray read; little rests on its size. V gene TRBV29-1 combines with J gene TRBJ1-2; tentative D call: TRBD1 (5 bases). The ends were cut back, 5 bases at V and 8 bases at J, with 18 bases in the middle. The CDR3 extends over 13 amino acids. CDR1 is SQVTM and CDR2 is ANQGSEA in the germline V gene. CDR3 loop: CSVLNQGVLGYTF. The CDR3 coding sequence is TGCAGCGTTTTAAACCAGGGAGTTTTAGGCTACACCTTC.

Relative to its sample, this clonotype is medium-sized (0.01 to 0.1%). This beta chain came through as a stray read in a library set up for alpha chains, and its size says little. This rearrangement joins TRBV3-1 to TRBJ2-6; a possible D gene is TRBD1 (6 bases). V was clipped by 5 bases and J by 0 bases, with 11 bases between them. Germline assignment: CDR1 LGHDT and CDR2 YNNKEL (reference sequence). The CDR3 length is 16 residues. The CDR3 bases are TGTGCCAGCAGCTTAAGGACAGCCTCTGGGGCCAACGTCCTGACTTTC. Translation: CASSLRTASGANVLTF.

This clonotype qualifies as medium-sized. This beta chain is off target for a library built for alpha chains, so its abundance means little. The chain is built from TRBV27 and TRBJ2-2; no clear D gene. The V gene's germline CDR1 is MNHEY and CDR2 SMNVEV (reference sequence). V was shortened by 6 bases and J by 4 bases, with 9 bases between the two germline ends. This CDR3 has 13 amino acids. This CDR3 reads CASRITGTGELFF. In nucleotides, the CDR3 is TGTGCCAGCAGAATTACCGGCACCGGGGAGCTGTTTTTT.

Within the sample, this clonotype is large. This beta chain represents an off-target read in a library built for alpha chains; its size is of limited meaning. This chain joins TRBV6-5 and TRBJ1-2; D not certain. Trimming cost V 8 bases and J 6 bases, with 10 bases left between them. The CDR3 is made up of 11 amino acids. Germline loops: CDR1 MNHEY, CDR2 SVGAGI. The CDR3 spells CASDGGDGYTF. The CDR3 DNA is TGTGCCAGCGATGGAGGAGATGGCTACACCTTC.

This clonotype is labeled medium-sized. This beta chain came through as a stray read in a library set up for alpha chains, and its size says little. The chain uses TRBV19 and TRBJ1-4; D remains ambiguous. The CDR3 consists of 13 residues. Germline V CDR1 and CDR2: LNHDA, SQIVND (reference sequence). Trimming stripped 6 bases from V and 5 bases from J, with 10 bases between. The CDR3 sequence is CASRTPWNEKLFF. In DNA form, the CDR3 reads TGTGCCAGTAGGACACCGTGGAATGAAAAACTGTTTTTT.